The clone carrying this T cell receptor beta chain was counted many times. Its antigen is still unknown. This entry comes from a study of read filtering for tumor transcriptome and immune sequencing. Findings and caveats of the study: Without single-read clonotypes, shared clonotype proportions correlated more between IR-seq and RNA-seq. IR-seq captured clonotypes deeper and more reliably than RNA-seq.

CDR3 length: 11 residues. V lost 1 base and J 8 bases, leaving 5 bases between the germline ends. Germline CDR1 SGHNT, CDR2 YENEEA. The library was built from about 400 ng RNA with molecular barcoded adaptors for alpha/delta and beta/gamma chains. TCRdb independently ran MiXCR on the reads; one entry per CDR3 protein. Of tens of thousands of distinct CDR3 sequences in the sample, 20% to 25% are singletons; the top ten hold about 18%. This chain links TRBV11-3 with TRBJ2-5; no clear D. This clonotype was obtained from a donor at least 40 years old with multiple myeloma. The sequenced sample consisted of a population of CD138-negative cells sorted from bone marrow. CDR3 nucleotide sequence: TGTGCCAGCAGCTTAGGTGTTACCCAGTACTTC. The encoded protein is CASSLGVTQYF.